One and the same sample provided the 8 T cell receptor beta chains below, sequenced in a study of T cells in Graves' hyperthyroidism and ophthalmopathy. RNA transcripts gave rise to amplified TCR beta CDR3 regions. A set of HTBI primers served as the primers for a first-round RT-PCR of the TCR CDR3. TCRdb ran MiXCR on the multiplex PCR reads and lists one entry per CDR3 protein. The data contain approximately 640,000 distinct CDR3 sequences, roughly 45% of them singletons. The sample comprised peripheral blood or thyroid tissue (not recorded which). All receptors derive from an adult man with Graves' disease, either hyperthyroidism or ophthalmopathy (not recorded which).

V is TRBV7-9 and J is TRBJ2-5; 14 nucleotides match TRBD2. The ends lost 4 bases at V and 5 bases at J; junction bases unmatched: 9. CDR1 SEHNR and CDR2 FQNEAQ come from the germline V gene (reference sequence). The CDR3 length is 17 residues. Written as DNA, the CDR3 is TGTGCCAGCAGCTCCGGGACTAGCGGGAGTTGGCGGGAGACCCAGTACTTC. Amino acid sequence: CASSSGTSGSWRETQYF.

The gene calls are TRBV5-1 and TRBJ1-1, with no clear D. Germline-derived CDR1 and CDR2 are SGHRS and YFSETQ. The CDR3 runs to 16 residues. V was cut by 1 base and J by 1 base, with 14 bases left in between. CDR3 sequence: CASSLMASRRNTEAFF. The CDR3 bases are TGCGCCAGCAGCTTGATGGCCTCTAGGAGGAACACTGAAGCTTTCTTT.

This chain uses TRBV12-3 or TRBV12-4 with TRBJ1-1, with 8 bases that match TRBD1. CDR3 length equals 13 residues. Losses at the gene ends were 6 bases for V and 8 bases for J; bases not matched to a gene: 8. The CDR3 nucleotides are TGTGCCAGCAGGTGGTTGGCAGGGGGCGAAGCTTTCTTT. Translated, it gives CASRWLAGGEAFF.

The J gene is TRBJ2-5, the V gene TRBV2; 9 bases are a match to TRBD2. Trimming took 2 bases from V and 5 from J; bases not matched to a gene: 9. Per germline, CDR1 SNHLY and CDR2 FYNNEI. The length of the CDR3 is 16 residues. Here the CDR3 DNA reads TGTGCCAGCAGTGAAATAGCGGGAGTCACCGGGGAGACCCAGTACTTC. It yields the protein CASSEIAGVTGETQYF.

This clonotype was seen a handful of times. The J gene is TRBJ1-2, the V gene TRBV2, with D tentatively TRBD1 (5 bases). Trimming left V 3 bases short and J 1 base short, with 18 bases between. There are 17 residues in the CDR3. Germline CDR1 reads SNHLY; CDR2 reads FYNNEI. The CDR3 reads CASSEPTELRRNYGYTF. CDR3 in DNA: TGTGCCAGCAGTGAGCCGACAGAACTCCGCCGTAACTATGGCTACACCTTC.

This clonotype was picked up many times. The chain uses TRBV2 and TRBJ1-4; 9 bases match TRBD1. J was trimmed by 5 bases and V by 10 bases; bases with no gene match: 8. The CDR3 extends over 14 amino acids. Germline V lookup: CDR1 SNHLY, CDR2 FYNNEI. This CDR3 reads CAISAGTGNEKLFF. The CDR3 region has the DNA TGTGCCATATCTGCCGGGACAGGGAATGAAAAACTGTTTTTT.

The chain is built from TRBV12-3 or TRBV12-4 and TRBJ2-2; tentative D call: TRBD2 (6 bases). V was pared by 8 bases and J by 1 base, with 23 bases between. CDR3 length: 18 residues. This CDR3 is CASLGGAGSSMNTGELFF. CDR3 DNA: TGTGCCAGCCTAGGCGGGGCCGGGTCTAGCATGAACACCGGGGAGCTGTTTTTT.

This clonotype was picked up many times. This sequence joins TRBV7-2 and TRBJ1-1; D is ambiguous. V gave up 6 bases and J gave up 0 bases, with 11 bases separating them. Looked up from germline, CDR1 is SGHTA and CDR2 is FQGNSA. This CDR3 spans 14 amino acids. The CDR3 region is CASSLARLNTEAFF. DNA for the CDR3: TGTGCCAGCAGTCTAGCCAGATTGAACACTGAAGCTTTCTTT.